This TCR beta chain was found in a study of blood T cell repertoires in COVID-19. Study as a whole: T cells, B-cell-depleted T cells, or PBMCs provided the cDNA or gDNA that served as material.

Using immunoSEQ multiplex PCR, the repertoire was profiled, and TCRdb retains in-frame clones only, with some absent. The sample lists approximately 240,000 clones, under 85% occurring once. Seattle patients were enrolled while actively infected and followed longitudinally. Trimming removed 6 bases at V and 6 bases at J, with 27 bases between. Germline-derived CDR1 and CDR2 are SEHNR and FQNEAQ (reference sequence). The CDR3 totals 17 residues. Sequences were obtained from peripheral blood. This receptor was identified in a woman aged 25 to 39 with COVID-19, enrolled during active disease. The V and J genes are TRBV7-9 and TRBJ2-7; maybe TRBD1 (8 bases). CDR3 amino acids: CASSLGRATGAVGEQYF. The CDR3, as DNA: TGTGCCAGCAGTCTAGGGAGGGCGACAGGGGCGGTGGGCGAGCAGTACTTC.